This TCR beta chain was sequenced for a study of beta chain features in type 1 diabetes (dated by TCRdb to the late 2010s). In terms of the full investigation: Patients and healthy donors did not differ in mean age, gender distribution, total cell number or subset yield. A total of roughly 99 million sorted cells were examined across all samples, and the number of cells per subset was strongly correlated with RNA yield. In the study, TCRB repertoires of sorted circulating CD4+ T cell subsets from recently diagnosed type 1 diabetes patients were compared with those of matched healthy donors. Regulatory and stem cell-like memory subsets were isolated from only 8 patients and roughly eight healthy donors, whereas naive and central memory subsets came from all 30 or so donors. The paper as a whole reports these results and caveats: PCR may preferentially amplify shorter templates, but because patient and control samples were amplified and corrected together, any resulting skew would affect both groups equally. Only small numbers of individuals were included in the HLA sub-analyses, which left unresolved whether HLA type had any influence on TCRB rearrangement. Because cDNA was sequenced instead of genomic DNA, highly expressing activated cells could be over-represented, though the groups showed no difference in activation or CD3 levels. Naive, central memory and regulatory TCRB repertoires appeared to be more similar among patients than among healthy donors. Fewer insertions and more nucleotide deletions at VDJ recombination sites were observed in patients with type 1 diabetes, implying thymic rearrangement abnormalities. In all four CD4+ subsets, TCRB CDR3 length was moderately but significantly shorter in type 1 diabetes patients.

Each donor gave one peripheral blood draw, about 100 mL on average, collected into heparinised tubes. A BD FACSAria II and a panel including CD45RO, CCR7, CD25, CD127, CD95 and CD27 were used to sort naive, central memory, regulatory and stem cell-like memory CD4+ T cells. All sorted populations exceeded 95% purity. PBMCs were isolated right away by Lymphoprep density gradient centrifugation and were stained directly, without culture. Samples were stained and sorted in pairs, with one healthy donor and one patient per experiment, so that batch effects were minimized. A remark on this clone: The antigen this receptor binds is unknown. No base quality values were provided; no much bigger clone lies one nucleotide off.

The High Capacity cDNA Reverse Transcription Kit was used to reverse transcribe all of the isolated RNA, meaning that expressed TCRB transcripts were what got sequenced. Naive, central memory and regulatory T cell samples underwent deep immunoSEQ sequencing, averaging around 4 million total reads per sample. Sorted cells were lysed in RLT buffer and RNA was extracted with DNase-treated RNeasy Micro or Mini kits, depending on cell number. Each cell subset was processed on its own to prevent cross-contamination, while patient and healthy donor samples were processed together. The immunoSEQ multiplex PCR was used to amplify TCRB sequences from cDNA, generating 87-bp fragments that spanned the CDR3 region. The amplicons were sequenced using the Illumina HiSeq platform. From the authors' description of their analysis: PCR bias was computationally corrected using synthetic template baselines, reads within Hamming distance 2 were collapsed, and singletons that could not be merged were discarded. Reads were aligned to IMGT to assign V, D and J genes, CDR3 length, and insertions or deletions at six rearrangement sites. Within each subset, clonotype counts were normalized to sorted cell number, after which true diversity and Gini coefficients were computed with the tcR R package. Repertoire sharing was quantified using the overlap coefficient calculated on TCRB nucleotide sequences. Out-of-frame TCRB sequences from naive cells were analyzed as a proxy for the pre-selection repertoire. TCRdb re-hosts the immuneACCESS table, in-frame sequences only. Its copies lack some clones; in the studies checked, an unresolved V gene accounts for under half of them, and the cause for the rest is not known. The DNA was the basis for D and trimming; V, J and clone size are from that table. The sample contains 600,000 to 750,000 clones, about an eighth of them found a single time. The top ten clonotypes cover more than 0.09% of the sample.

CDR1 and CDR2 were assigned from the germline V gene (reference sequence) as SGHNT and YYREEE. From its cysteine to its phenylalanine, the CDR3 spans 12 amino acids. Solely the CDR3 DNA is kept, with 36 bases framed from the first base. V loses 2 bases of germline sequence and J loses 5 bases, and the interval between the two ends is 8 bases. The source material was naive CD4+ T cells from blood. The sample's cell subset or site label, in plain terms: true naive CD4+ T cells. The chain joins TRBV5-4 to TRBJ2-7; the D gene identity is not certain. The TCR comes from a man aged 25 to 45 with type 1 diabetes. The CDR3 loop reads CASSFSANEQYF. The bases are TGTGCCAGCAGCTTCTCCGCCAACGAGCAGTACTTC.